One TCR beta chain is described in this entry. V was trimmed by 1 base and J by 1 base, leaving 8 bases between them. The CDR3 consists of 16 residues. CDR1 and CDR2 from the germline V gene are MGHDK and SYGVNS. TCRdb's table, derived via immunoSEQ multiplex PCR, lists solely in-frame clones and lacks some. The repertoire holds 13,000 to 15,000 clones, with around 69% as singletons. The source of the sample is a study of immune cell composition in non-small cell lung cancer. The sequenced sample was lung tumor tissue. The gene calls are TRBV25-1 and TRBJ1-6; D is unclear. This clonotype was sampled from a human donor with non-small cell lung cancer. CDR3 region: CASSEWARSYNSPLHF. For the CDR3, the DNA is TGTGCCAGCAGTGAATGGGCCCGGTCCTATAATTCACCCCTCCACTTT.